This T cell receptor beta chain was identified during a study of shared clonotypes between healthy human individuals. As regards this clone: What it recognizes is unknown.

Donors comprised only Caucasian adults living in Nashville, Tennessee. The table came from immunoSEQ multiplex PCR; TCRdb's copy has only in-frame clones and leaves some out. The table shows over a million clones, with about 75% occurring only once. Findings and caveats of the study: Depth of sequencing was expected to influence donor clonotype sharing. Shared across a handful of donors were roughly 5.3% of the naive CD4 clonotypes.

Trimming removed 0 bases from V and 3 bases from J; junction bases left unmatched: 6. In germline, CDR1 is LGHNT, CDR2 FRNRAP. The length of the CDR3 is 16 residues. Material for sequencing was memory CD4+ T cells sorted from blood. Subset in this sample: CD45RA-negative fraction. The V call is TRBV12-5, the J call TRBJ2-3, with 7 bases that match TRBD2. The sequence derives from a man aged 18 to 29 in good health. The CDR3 nucleotides read TGTGCTAGTGGTTTGGTACCGGGACTACAAACAGATACGCAGTATTTT. This encodes CASGLVPGLQTDTQYF.